The T cell receptor (beta chain) under discussion was sequenced for a study of blood T cell repertoires in COVID-19. Germline V gives CDR1 SGDLS, CDR2 YYNGEE. CDR3 length equals 17 residues. After removal of 0 bases from V and 9 bases from J, the junction contained 13 bases not matched to a gene. Sequencing was performed with immunoSEQ multiplex PCR; in TCRdb, only in-frame clones are kept and a portion is missing. Among some 200,000 clones listed, over 75% were seen once. The chain combines TRBV9 with TRBJ2-1; TRBD2 matches 9 bases. The sequenced material came from peripheral blood. The clonotype originates from a man aged 50 or older with COVID-19, enrolled during active disease. The CDR3 reads CASSVDPAGGLIGEQFF. CDR3 nucleotides: TGTGCCAGCAGCGTAGACCCAGCGGGAGGTTTAATCGGTGAGCAGTTCTTC.